The sequence of this TCR beta chain was determined in a study of blood T cell repertoires in COVID-19. Study as a whole: Both acute and convalescent COVID-19 samples were obtained from the United States, Italy and Spain. The cDNA or gDNA used as material had been derived from T cells, B-cell-depleted T cells, or PBMCs.

Those enrolled in Seattle joined during active infection and were followed longitudinally afterward. Germline assignment: CDR1 MNHEY and CDR2 SMNVEV (reference sequence). CDR3 length: 15 residues. With 7 bases clipped from V and 4 bases from J, the junction kept 9 bases outside the gene matches. Assay used: immunoSEQ multiplex PCR; TCRdb lists only in-frame clones, some missing. The sample holds about 240,000 clones, 70% to 90% seen once. The clonotype comes from a woman in her forties or fifties with COVID-19, enrolled during active disease. The chain recombines TRBV27 with TRBJ1-2, with 10 bases matching TRBD1. The specimen was peripheral blood. DNA of the CDR3: TGTGCCAGCAACCTGGACAGGGGGGATTTCTATGGCTACACCTTC. It is translated as CASNLDRGDFYGYTF.